The T cell receptor (beta chain) under discussion was sequenced for a study of T cell clonality in common variable immunodeficiency. Study-level results: Links between repertoire features and CVID complications were heterogeneity-limited. What drives increased CVID clonality needs T cell subpopulation sequencing. Shared TCRbeta clones were fewer between CVID subjects than controls.

Generated by immunoSEQ multiplex PCR, the TCRdb table keeps only in-frame clones and is missing some. The sample shows 45,000 to 70,000 clones, no singletons; the ten largest hold roughly 5.3%. Each donor provided roughly 4.5 to 8 ml of heparinized whole blood. This clone occurred many times. The target antigen is unknown. Read sequence stops 3 residues before the CDR3 end, and the germline J gene provides the missing end. The length of the CDR3 is 15 residues. V gave up 5 bases and J gave up 9 bases, with 20 bases separating them. The V gene's germline CDR1 is SGHTA and CDR2 FQGNSA. The receptor was derived from a person aged 18 to 70 in good health. The J gene is TRBJ2-1, the V gene TRBV7-2; weak D call: TRBD1 (6 bases). Specimen: peripheral blood mononuclear cells. The sequenced part of the CDR3 DNA is TGTGCCAGCAGCGAGTTTGGGCAGGGGATCCGTGAG. It specifies CASSEFGQGIRE. In full, the CDR3 reads CASSEFGQGIREQFF.